This T cell receptor beta chain was identified during a study of blood T cell repertoires in COVID-19. The CDR3 has 12 residues. Trimming took 5 bases from V and 3 from J, leaving 5 bases between them. TCRdb keeps only in-frame clones here, not all; method: immunoSEQ multiplex PCR. Of approximately 200,000 clones in the sample, roughly 84% were seen once. The sequenced material came from PBMCs or T cells enriched from blood (not recorded which). The chain is built from TRBV12-3 or TRBV12-4 and TRBJ1-5; D unresolved. This receptor was identified in a man in his thirties or forties in a cohort exposed to, infected with or recovered from COVID-19 (not recorded which). CDR3 region: CASSPYNQPQHF. The CDR3 DNA sequence: TGTGCCAGCAGTCCCTACAATCAGCCCCAGCATTTT.